The clone carrying this T cell receptor beta chain was seen only a few times. The data originate from a study of metastatic and nonmetastatic thyroid tumors. In the authors' workflow: Clinicopathological groups supplied CDR3 differences that were used to build a distant-metastasis classifier for papillary thyroid cancer. TCRdb recomputed clones from the PCR reads via MiXCR. These V and J calls originate from TCRdb's pipeline instead of the authors' own analysis. The table has more than 20,000 clones, 25% to 30% seen once. Prior to thyroid surgery, none of the patients had received any treatment. The germline V gene encodes CDR1 LNHNV and CDR2 YYDKDF (reference sequence). V lost 6 bases to trimming and J lost 6 bases, with 20 bases between them. The CDR3 length is 15 residues.

The V and J genes are TRBV15 and TRBJ1-1; D is undetermined. This receptor was identified in a female donor with papillary thyroid cancer or a benign thyroid nodule (not recorded which). Some clones in this sample may be carry-over from other donors' samples. The sequencing input was tumor tissue. CDR3 bases: TGTGCCACCAGGCCTACCGCCTGGGCCCGGGCTGAAGCTTTCTTT. Translated: CATRPTAWARAEAFF.